The entry below gives a single T cell receptor (beta chain) sequence along with its context. Its antigen is unknown. No much larger clone exists at a distance of one base, and base qualities are not known. Participants in the prospective study were aged 18 to 89 years, lived in some 24 United States geographic areas, and enrolled through a virtual design. In the prospective study, participants were assigned to cohorts based on the clinical history participants reported in a screening survey and a study questionnaire. ImmuneRACE Cohort 3 recovered participants were defined by two consecutive negative NP/OP PCR tests, healthcare professional clearance, or symptom resolution. In the prospective study, whole blood, serum and a nasopharyngeal or oropharyngeal swab were collected from each participant by mobile phlebotomists. Over a roughly 2-month period, participants in the prospective study had the option of providing additional blood draws and questionnaires. Before DNA extraction, blood samples from the prospective study were shipped at room temperature or frozen.

These data are taken from a study of blood T cell repertoires in COVID-19 (dated by TCRdb to about 2020). For the study in its entirety: Samples covering the acute and convalescent phases of COVID-19 were provided by collaborators in the United States, Italy and Spain. The prospective study material was composed of cDNA or gDNA derived from T cells, B-cell-depleted T cells, or PBMCs. The dataset comprised deeply sampled blood TCRbeta repertoires from subjects exposed to, actively infected with, or recovered from COVID-19. The repertoires were released in a freely available public database meant as a resource for research on the immune response to SARS-CoV-2. Samples were obtained from the ongoing ImmuneRACE study (first 160 participants) and from about 1,300 subjects provided by 6 global collaborators. Sample metadata almost always included a de-identified subject ID, COVID-19 status, age in years and sex. Where available, HLA class I and class II types were taken from metadata supplied by the sample provider and were not determined by assay-based typing.

Results and caveats for the whole study, not just this receptor: Clinical and demographic metadata were provided uncurated, with the amount varying by source and participant.

The immunoSEQ Assay, a bias-controlled multiplex PCR, was used to amplify TCRbeta CDR3 regions from genomic DNA. On the authors' methods: The number of nucleated cells in each sample was estimated from the amplification of reference gene primers within the assay. Sequence reads were collapsed and filtered to measure the absolute abundance of every unique TCRbeta CDR3 rearrangement. For each sample, productive Simpson clonality was calculated by taking the square root of Simpson's diversity index across productive rearrangements. TCRdb's version of the immuneACCESS table is confined to in-frame rearrangements and falls short of the full clone set. An unresolved V gene accounts for under half of the shortfall where checked; the remainder is of unknown origin. V and J calls and clone size come straight from that table; D and trimming were deduced from the DNA. For this sample the table gives over 400,000 clones, of which approximately 86% were detected only once. The ten biggest clones cover roughly 8.5% of the sample.

From the cysteine up to the phenylalanine, the CDR3 has a length of 15 residues. Kept here is only the CDR3 DNA, which spans 45 bases and is read in frame from base 1. CDR1 and CDR2 are read off the germline V gene (reference sequence) as SEHNR and FQNEAQ. The junction shows trimming of 2 bases on V and 6 bases on J, and the gene matches do not reach 7 bases of it. The material sequenced was PBMCs or T cells enriched from blood (not recorded which). The chain employs TRBV7-9 and TRBJ2-1; TRBD2 fits 7 bases in the junction. This sequence originates from a woman aged 55-69 years who had recovered from COVID-19. DNA sequence: TGTGCCAGCAGCTTACTGGGGGGGGTCCTCAATGAGCAGTTCTTC. Its protein product is CASSLLGGVLNEQFF.